The sequence of this T cell receptor (beta chain) was determined in a study of blood T cell repertoires in COVID-19. For the study at large: Material from acute and convalescent COVID-19 was sourced from the United States, Italy and Spain.

Germline V lookup: CDR1 SGHVS, CDR2 FQNEAQ. CDR3 length: 17 residues. The germline V and J ends were trimmed by 0 bases and 0 bases, with 11 bases remaining between them. This clone was seen a few times. The protocol was immunoSEQ multiplex PCR, while the TCRdb copy is restricted to in-frame clones and leaves out a portion. The table lists fewer than 200,000 clones, approximately 89% of them singletons. This clonotype was obtained from a man aged 35 to 55 with active or convalescent COVID-19. The source material was peripheral blood. This chain uses TRBV7-8 with TRBJ1-4; D unclear. CDR3 protein: CASSLARAGPTNEKLFF. The CDR3 DNA reads TGTGCCAGCAGCTTAGCGCGAGCAGGCCCAACTAATGAAAAACTGTTTTTT.